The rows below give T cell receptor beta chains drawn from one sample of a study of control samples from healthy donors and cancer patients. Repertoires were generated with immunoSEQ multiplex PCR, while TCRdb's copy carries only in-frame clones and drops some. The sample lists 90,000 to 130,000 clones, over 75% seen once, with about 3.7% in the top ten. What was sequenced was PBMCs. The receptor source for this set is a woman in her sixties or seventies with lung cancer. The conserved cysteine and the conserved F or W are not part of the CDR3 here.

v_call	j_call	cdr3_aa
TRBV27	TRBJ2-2	ASRLAGPNTGELF
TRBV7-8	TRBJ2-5	ASSLALAGETQY
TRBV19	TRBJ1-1	ASADTMNTEAF
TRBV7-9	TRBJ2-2	ASSPPWGAPSNTGELF
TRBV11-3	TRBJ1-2	ASSLAATASYGYT
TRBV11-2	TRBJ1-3	ASSSWGDPGNTIY
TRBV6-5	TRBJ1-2	ASSSADEYFRDGYT
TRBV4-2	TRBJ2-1	ASSQGAGGEYNEQF
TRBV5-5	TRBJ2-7	ASSTGTGGLEQY
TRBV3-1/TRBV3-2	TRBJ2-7	ASSQVGPTYEQY
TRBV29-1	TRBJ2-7	SVEDMTEPYEQY
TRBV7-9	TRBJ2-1	ASSPRGSVAGDDYNEQF
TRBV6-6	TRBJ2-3	ASRTDRLDTQY
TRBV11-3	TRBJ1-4	ASSPVGGWNEKLF
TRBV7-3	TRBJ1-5	ASSFPRRPINQPQH
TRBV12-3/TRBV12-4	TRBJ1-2	ASSFSGEAGYT
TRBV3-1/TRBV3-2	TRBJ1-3	ASSHLPGTGYGNTIY
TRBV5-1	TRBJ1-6	ASSNLQGNNSPLH
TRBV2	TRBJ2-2	ASSEARRYTGELF
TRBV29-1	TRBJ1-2	SADREGGYT
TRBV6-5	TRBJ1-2	ASSYSFQGARGYT
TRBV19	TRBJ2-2	ASSNTGGTGELF
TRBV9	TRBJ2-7	ASSPRGGTGSYEQY